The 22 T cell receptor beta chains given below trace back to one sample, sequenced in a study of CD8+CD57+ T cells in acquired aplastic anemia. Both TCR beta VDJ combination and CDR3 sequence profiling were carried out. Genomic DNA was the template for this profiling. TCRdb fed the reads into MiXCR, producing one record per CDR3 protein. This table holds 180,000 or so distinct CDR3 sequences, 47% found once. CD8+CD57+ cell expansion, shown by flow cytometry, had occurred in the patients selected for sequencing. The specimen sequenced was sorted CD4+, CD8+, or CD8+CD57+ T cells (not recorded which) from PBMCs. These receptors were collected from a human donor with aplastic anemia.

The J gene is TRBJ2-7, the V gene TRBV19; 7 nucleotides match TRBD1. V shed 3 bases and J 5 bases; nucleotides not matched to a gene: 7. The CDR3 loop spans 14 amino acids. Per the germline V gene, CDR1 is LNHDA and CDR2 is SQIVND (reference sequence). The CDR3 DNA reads TGTGCCAGTAGTATGTCACAGGGGTTGAACGAGCAGTACTTC. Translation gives CASSMSQGLNEQYF.

In nucleotides, the CDR3 is TGCAGTGCTAGAGGGGAGCTAGCGGGTTCGACCGGGGAGCTGTTTTTT. Protein sequence: CSARGELAGSTGELFF. The chain links TRBV20-1 to TRBJ2-2; 8 bases align to TRBD2. Germline trimming cut 1 base from V and 5 bases from J; bases unmatched to any gene: 9. This CDR3 spans 16 amino acids. In germline, CDR1 is DFQATT, CDR2 SNEGSKA (reference sequence).

This CDR3 reads CAISGGTGNTGELFF. The DNA of the CDR3 is TGTGCCATCAGTGGTGGGACAGGGAACACCGGGGAGCTGTTTTTT. The chain is built from TRBV10-3 and TRBJ2-2; 8 nucleotides agree with TRBD1. This CDR3 comprises 15 residues. Unmatched junction bases numbered 2, after V lost 4 bases and J lost 1 base. Germline CDR1 and CDR2: ENHRY and SYGVKD.

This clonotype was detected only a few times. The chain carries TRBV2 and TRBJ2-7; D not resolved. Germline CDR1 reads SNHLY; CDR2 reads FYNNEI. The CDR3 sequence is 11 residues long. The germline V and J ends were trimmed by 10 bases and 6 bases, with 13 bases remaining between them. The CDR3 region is CATRAVGEQYF. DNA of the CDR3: TGTGCCACCCGGGCGGTAGGCGAGCAGTACTTC.

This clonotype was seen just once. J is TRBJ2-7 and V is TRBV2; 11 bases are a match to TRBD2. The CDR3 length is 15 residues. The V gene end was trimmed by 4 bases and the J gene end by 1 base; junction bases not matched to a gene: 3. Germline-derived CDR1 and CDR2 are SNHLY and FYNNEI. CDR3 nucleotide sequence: TGTGCCAGCAGTGTTATAGCGGGGGGGTCCTACGAGCAGTACTTC. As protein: CASSVIAGGSYEQYF.

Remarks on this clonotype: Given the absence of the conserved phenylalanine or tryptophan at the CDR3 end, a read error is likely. CDR3 protein: CASSFGGKGIQYL. CDR3 coding DNA: TGTGCCAGCAGTTTCGGGGGGAAGGGCATTCAGTACCTC. The chain carries TRBV12-3 or TRBV12-4 and TRBJ2-4, with 7 bases matching TRBD2. This CDR3 region has 13 residues. Unmatched junction bases numbered 5, after V lost 3 bases and J lost 9 bases.

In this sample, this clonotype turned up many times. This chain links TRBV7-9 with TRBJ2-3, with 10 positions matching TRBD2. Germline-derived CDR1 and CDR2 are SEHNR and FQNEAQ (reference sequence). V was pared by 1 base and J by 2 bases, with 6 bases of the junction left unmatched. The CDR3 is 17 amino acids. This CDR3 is CASSLGRLAGVTDTQYF. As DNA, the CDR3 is TGTGCCAGCAGCTTAGGACGTCTAGCGGGGGTCACAGATACGCAGTATTTT. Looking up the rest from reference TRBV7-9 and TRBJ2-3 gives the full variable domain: DTGVSQNPRHKITKRGQNVTFRCDPISEHNRLYWYRQTLGQGPEFLTYFQNEAQLEKSRLLSDRFSAERPKGSFSTLEIQRTEQGDSAMYLCASSLGRLAGVTDTQYFGPGTRLTVL.

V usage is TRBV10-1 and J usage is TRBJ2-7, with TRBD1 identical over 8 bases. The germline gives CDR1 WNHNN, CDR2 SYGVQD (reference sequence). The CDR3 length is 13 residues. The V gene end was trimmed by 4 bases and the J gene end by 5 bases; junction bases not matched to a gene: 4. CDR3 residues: CASSGTGFNEQYF. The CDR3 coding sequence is TGCGCCAGCAGTGGGACAGGGTTCAACGAGCAGTACTTC.

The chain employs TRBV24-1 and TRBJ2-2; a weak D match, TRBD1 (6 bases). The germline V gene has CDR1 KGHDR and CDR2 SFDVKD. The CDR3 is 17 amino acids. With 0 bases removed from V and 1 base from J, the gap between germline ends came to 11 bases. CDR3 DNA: TGTGCCACCAGTGATTTGCAGGGGCGCGGGAACACCGGGGAGCTGTTTTTT. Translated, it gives CATSDLQGRGNTGELFF.

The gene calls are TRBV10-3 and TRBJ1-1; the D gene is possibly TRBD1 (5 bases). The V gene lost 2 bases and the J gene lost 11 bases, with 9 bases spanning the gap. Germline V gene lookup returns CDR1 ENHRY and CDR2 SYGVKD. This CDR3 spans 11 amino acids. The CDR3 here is CAISERGRAFF. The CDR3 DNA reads TGTGCCATCAGTGAGAGGGGTCGGGCTTTCTTT.

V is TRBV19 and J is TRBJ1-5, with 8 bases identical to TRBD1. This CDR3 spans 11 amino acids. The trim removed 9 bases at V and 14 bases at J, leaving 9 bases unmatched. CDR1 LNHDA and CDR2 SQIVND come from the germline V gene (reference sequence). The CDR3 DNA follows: TGTGCCAGCGGGGACAGGAACTACGAGCATTTT. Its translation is CASGDRNYEHF.

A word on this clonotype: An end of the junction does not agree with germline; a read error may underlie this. The CDR3: CATSRERQGDEKPFF. Here the CDR3 DNA reads TGTGCCACCAGCAGAGAAAGACAGGGGGATGAAAAACCGTTTTTT. The V gene is TRBV15, the J gene TRBJ1-4, with 9 bases fitting TRBD1. The CDR3 spans 15 residues. From germline, CDR1 is LNHNV and CDR2 YYDKDF (reference sequence).

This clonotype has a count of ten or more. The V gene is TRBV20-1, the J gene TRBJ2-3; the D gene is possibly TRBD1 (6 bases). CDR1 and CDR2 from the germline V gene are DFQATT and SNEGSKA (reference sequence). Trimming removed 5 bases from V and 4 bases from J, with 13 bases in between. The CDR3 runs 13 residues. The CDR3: CSAGAWGPDTQYF. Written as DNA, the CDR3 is TGCAGTGCTGGGGCTTGGGGGCCAGATACGCAGTATTTT.

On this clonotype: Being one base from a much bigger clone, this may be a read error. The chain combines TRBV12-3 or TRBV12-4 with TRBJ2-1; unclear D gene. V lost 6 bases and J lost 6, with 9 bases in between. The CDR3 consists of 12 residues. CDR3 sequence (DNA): TGTGCCAGCAGGTTACATGGCAATGAGCAGTTCTTC. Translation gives CASRLHGNEQFF.

The CDR3 sequence is CATRRVGREETQYF. Written as DNA, the CDR3 is TGTGCCACCAGAAGGGTTGGTCGCGAAGAGACCCAGTACTTC. The genes are TRBV15 and TRBJ2-5; D unclear. The germline V and J ends were trimmed by 6 bases and 3 bases, with 14 bases remaining between them. The CDR3 has 14 residues. Germline lookup yields CDR1 LNHNV and CDR2 YYDKDF (reference sequence).

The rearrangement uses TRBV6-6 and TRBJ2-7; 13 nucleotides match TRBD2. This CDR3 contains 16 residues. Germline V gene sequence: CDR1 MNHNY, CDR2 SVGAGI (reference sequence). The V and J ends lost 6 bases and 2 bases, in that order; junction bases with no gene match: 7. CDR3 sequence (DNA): TGTGCCAGCAGATCAGGACTAGCGGGGGCGACCTACGAGCAGTACTTC. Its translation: CASRSGLAGATYEQYF.

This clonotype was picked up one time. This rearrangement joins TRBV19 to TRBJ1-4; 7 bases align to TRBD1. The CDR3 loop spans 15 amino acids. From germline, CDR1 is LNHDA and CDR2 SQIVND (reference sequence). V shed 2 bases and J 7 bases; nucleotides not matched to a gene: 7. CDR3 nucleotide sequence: TGTGCCAGTAGTATACCCGACAGGGTGGTTGAAAAACTGTTTTTT. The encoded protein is CASSIPDRVVEKLFF.

DNA for the CDR3: TGTGCCAGCAGCCGAACTAGCGGGAGGGGTCCAGATACGCAGTATTTT. Translated: CASSRTSGRGPDTQYF. The rearrangement links TRBV7-8 to TRBJ2-3; 13 nucleotides match TRBD2. The CDR3 length is 16 residues. Trimming took 5 bases from V and 4 from J; bases not matched to a gene: 6. Germline CDR1 and CDR2: SGHVS and FQNEAQ. The whole variable domain, filled in from reference TRBV7-8 and TRBJ2-3, reads GAGVSQSPRYKVAKRGQDVALRCDPISGHVSLFWYQQALGQGPEFLTYFQNEAQLDKSGLPSDRFFAERPEGSVSTLKIQRTQQEDSAVYLCASSRTSGRGPDTQYFGPGTRLTVL.

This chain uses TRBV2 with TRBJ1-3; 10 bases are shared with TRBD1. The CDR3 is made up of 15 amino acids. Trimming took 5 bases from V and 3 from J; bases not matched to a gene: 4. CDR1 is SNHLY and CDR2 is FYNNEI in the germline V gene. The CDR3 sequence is CASSPGTGDGNTIYF. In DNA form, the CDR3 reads TGTGCCAGCAGTCCCGGGACAGGGGATGGAAACACCATATATTTT.

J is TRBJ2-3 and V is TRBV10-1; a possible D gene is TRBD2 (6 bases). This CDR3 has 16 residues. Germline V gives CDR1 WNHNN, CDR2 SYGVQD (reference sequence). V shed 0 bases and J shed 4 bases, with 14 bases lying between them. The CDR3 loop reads CASSESGGLAADTQYF. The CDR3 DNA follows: TGCGCCAGCAGTGAGTCGGGGGGTCTAGCTGCAGATACGCAGTATTTT.

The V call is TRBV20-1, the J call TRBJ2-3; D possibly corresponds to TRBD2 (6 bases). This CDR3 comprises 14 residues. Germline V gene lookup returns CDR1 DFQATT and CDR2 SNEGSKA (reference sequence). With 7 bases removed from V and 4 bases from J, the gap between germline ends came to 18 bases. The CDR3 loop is CSDSPGVRADTQYF. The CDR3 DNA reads TGCAGTGACTCTCCGGGAGTTAGGGCAGATACGCAGTATTTT.

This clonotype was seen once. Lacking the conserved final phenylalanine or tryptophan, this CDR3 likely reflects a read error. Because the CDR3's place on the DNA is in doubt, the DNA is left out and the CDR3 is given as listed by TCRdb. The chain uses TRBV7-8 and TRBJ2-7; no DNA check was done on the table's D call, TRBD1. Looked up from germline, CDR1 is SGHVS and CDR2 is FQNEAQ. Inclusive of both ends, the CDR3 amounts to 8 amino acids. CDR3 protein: CASSWDVY.